The clone carrying this T cell receptor beta chain was seen repeatedly, ten times or more. The antigen remains undetermined. This entry is derived from a study of T cells in Graves' hyperthyroidism and ophthalmopathy. Study observations and caveats: By a 13 V-J model, ophthalmopathy was set apart from stable hyperthyroidism.

Amplification of TCR beta CDR3 regions was performed using RNA transcripts as template. The HTBI primer set served for first-round RT-PCR of the TCR CDR3. TCRdb itself ran the multiplex PCR reads through MiXCR, one entry per CDR3 protein. This sample carries more than 300,000 distinct CDR3 sequences, approximately 18% of them seen once, and the ten largest clones take around 40%. The V gene lost 3 bases and the J gene lost 0 bases, with 5 bases spanning the gap. CDR3 length: 13 residues. Germline assignment: CDR1 SGHTA and CDR2 FQGTGA. Sequenced: blood. This sequence joins TRBV7-3 and TRBJ1-1; D is unresolved. The TCR sequence derives from a man between 18 and 29 years old with Graves' ophthalmopathy. CDR3 protein: CASSLDLNTEAFF. The CDR3 coding sequence is TGTGCCAGCAGCTTGGACTTGAACACTGAAGCTTTCTTT.